A selection of T cell receptor beta chains follows, all from one sample in a study of Tregs in tolerant kidney transplant recipients. The table came from immunoSEQ multiplex PCR; TCRdb's copy has only in-frame clones and leaves some out. The table lists 75,000 to 80,000 clones, roughly 90% of them singletons. Source: Tregs from blood, taken before the transplant. The receptor source for this set is a human donor who received a combined kidney and bone marrow transplant. The CDR3 runs from the conserved cysteine through the conserved F or W. The D gene is left open where the match is weak. Clone size is shown for a subset of rows, as once, few, many or a class of expanded clone.

d_gene	len	v_gene	abundance	j_gene	CDR3aa	CDR3nt
.	16	TRBV12-2	.	TRBJ1-2	CASRLTRNTGTYGYTF	TGTGCAAGTCGCTTAACACGAAATACAGGGACCTATGGCTACACCTTC
TRBD2	18	TRBV5-1	once	TRBJ2-3	CASSSGTTGTSGTDTQYF	TGCGCCAGCAGCTCGGGGACCACCGGGACTAGCGGTACAGATACGCAGTATTTT
.	14	TRBV28	.	TRBJ1-2	CASSSAELNYGYTF	TGTGCCAGCAGTTCTGCTGAATTAAACTATGGCTACACCTTC
TRBD2	14	TRBV4-2	.	TRBJ2-1	CASSQEGRANEQFF	TGTGCCAGCAGCCAAGAGGGGAGGGCCAATGAGCAGTTCTTC
.	15	TRBV28	.	TRBJ2-1	CASSLRQITRNEQFF	TGTGCCAGCAGTTTAAGGCAGATTACAAGGAATGAGCAGTTCTTC
.	11	TRBV6-6	.	TRBJ2-7	CASNRLYEQYF	TGTGCCAGCAACAGGTTATACGAGCAGTACTTC
TRBD1	15	TRBV19	.	TRBJ2-5	CASSITGAAQETQYF	TGTGCCAGTAGTATCACAGGGGCAGCCCAAGAGACCCAGTACTTC
TRBD2	14	TRBV14	.	TRBJ2-7	CASSQAGGSYEQYF	TGTGCCAGCAGCCAGGCGGGAGGGTCCTACGAGCAGTACTTC
.	12	TRBV28	.	TRBJ2-7	CASSFGEELQYF	TGTGCCAGCAGTTTCGGAGAGGAGTTGCAGTACTTC
TRBD2	15	TRBV7-8	once	TRBJ2-7	CASVVGAGLSYEQYF	TGTGCCAGCGTCGTAGGAGCGGGACTATCCTACGAGCAGTACTTC
.	12	TRBV7-2	.	TRBJ2-7	CASSIFGREQYF	TGTGCCAGCAGCATTTTTGGCAGGGAGCAGTACTTC
TRBD1	15	TRBV2	.	TRBJ1-1	CASTGNRGFGTEAFF	TGTGCCAGCACCGGTAACAGGGGGTTCGGCACTGAAGCTTTCTTT
.	15	TRBV28	.	TRBJ2-4	CASSFQGVDKNIQYF	TGTGCCAGCAGTTTCCAGGGAGTCGACAAAAACATTCAGTACTTC
TRBD1	13	TRBV6-5	once	TRBJ1-1	CASSGQGANLAFF	TGTGCCAGCAGTGGACAGGGGGCTAATCTGGCTTTCTTT
TRBD1	18	TRBV10-3	.	TRBJ2-6	CAIRPGQGARGGANVLTF	TGTGCCATCAGGCCGGGACAGGGGGCGAGGGGTGGGGCCAACGTCCTGACTTTC
TRBD2	16	TRBV11-2	.	TRBJ2-1	CASSKREEASYNEQFF	TGTGCCAGCAGTAAGCGGGAGGAGGCCTCCTACAATGAGCAGTTCTTC
.	15	TRBV7-2	.	TRBJ2-3	CASSPRAGPTDTQYF	TGTGCCAGCAGCCCCCGGGCGGGTCCCACAGATACGCAGTATTTT
.	13	TRBV11-2	.	TRBJ2-7	CASSFLRDGEQYF	TGTGCCAGCAGCTTTTTAAGGGATGGCGAGCAGTACTTC
.	14	TRBV11-3	.	TRBJ2-1	CASSPTRGHNEQFF	TGTGCCAGCAGCCCTACCCGGGGGCACAATGAGCAGTTCTTC
.	14	TRBV7-3	.	TRBJ2-3	CASSLGWGVDTQYF	TGTGCCAGCAGCTTAGGATGGGGCGTCGATACGCAGTATTTT
.	14	TRBV18	once	TRBJ2-6	CASSPESGANVLTF	TGTGCCAGCTCACCGGAATCTGGGGCCAACGTCCTGACTTTC
.	13	TRBV2	once	TRBJ2-5	CASSGQGLETQYF	TGTGCCAGCAGTGGGCAGGGGTTGGAGACCCAGTACTTC
TRBD1	14	TRBV2	.	TRBJ2-3	CASSSGGPPDTQYF	TGTGCCAGCAGCTCAGGGGGCCCCCCAGATACGCAGTATTTT
.	14	TRBV7-3	.	TRBJ1-1	CASSPSQGETEAFF	TGTGCCAGCAGCCCTTCCCAGGGAGAAACTGAAGCTTTCTTT
.	17	TRBV4-2	.	TRBJ2-1	CASSQVVQRGTYNEQFF	TGTGCCAGCAGCCAAGTAGTTCAGAGGGGCACCTACAATGAGCAGTTCTTC
TRBD1	17	TRBV23-1	once	TRBJ1-2	CASSQVGTGEFNYGYTF	TGCGCCAGCAGTCAAGTCGGGACAGGAGAATTTAACTATGGCTACACCTTC
TRBD1	14	TRBV27	.	TRBJ1-1	CASSLGQGNTEAFF	TGTGCCAGCAGTTTAGGACAGGGAAACACTGAAGCTTTCTTT
.	14	TRBV6-9	.	TRBJ1-3	CASSSPLSGNTIYF	TGTGCCAGCAGTTCCCCCTTGTCTGGAAACACCATATATTTT
.	13	TRBV5-1	.	TRBJ2-7	CASSPSLDGEQYF	TGCGCCAGCAGCCCGTCCCTGGACGGCGAGCAGTACTTC